The 14 T cell receptor beta chains below come from one sample, sequenced in a study of blood T cell repertoires in COVID-19. Profiled with immunoSEQ multiplex PCR; TCRdb holds only in-frame clones, not every one. The data hold about 12,000 clones, with about nine tenths observed a single time. The specimen was peripheral blood. The receptor set was obtained from a woman between 65 and 79 years old with active COVID-19.

The V call is TRBV6-6, the J call TRBJ2-3; 8 positions agree with TRBD1. Germline CDR1 is MNHNY and CDR2 is SVGAGI (reference sequence). The CDR3 is 14 amino acids. The ends lost 9 bases at V and 2 bases at J; junction bases unmatched: 7. The CDR3 here is CASIRTGLTDTQYF. The CDR3, as DNA: TGTGCCAGTATTAGGACAGGGCTCACAGATACGCAGTATTTT.

This sequence joins TRBV10-3 and TRBJ2-7; 11 bases fit TRBD2. The length of the CDR3 is 14 residues. Germline-derived CDR1 and CDR2 are ENHRY and SYGVKD. V dropped 8 bases and J dropped 4; count of bases not matched to a gene: 7. This CDR3 reads CAIRLTSGSYEQYF. The CDR3 DNA reads TGTGCCATCCGTCTCACTAGCGGGAGTTACGAGCAGTACTTC.

This chain uses TRBV10-3 with TRBJ2-5, with D maybe TRBD2 (7 bases). Trimming removed 5 bases at V and 2 bases at J, with 15 bases between. Per the germline V gene, CDR1 is ENHRY and CDR2 is SYGVKD. There are 15 residues in the CDR3. CDR3 sequence reads: CAISYTAGTQETQYF. The CDR3 DNA follows: TGTGCCATCAGTTACACAGCGGGGACACAAGAGACCCAGTACTTC.

V and J are TRBV19 and TRBJ1-1; 10 bases line up with TRBD1. Germline trimming cut 4 bases from V and 5 bases from J; bases unmatched to any gene: 4. There are 14 residues in the CDR3. Germline V lookup: CDR1 LNHDA, CDR2 SQIVND (reference sequence). CDR3 nucleotides: TGTGCCAGTAGTAGACAGGGGGCTTGGACTGAAGCTTTCTTT. This translates into CASSRQGAWTEAFF.

The rearrangement uses TRBV10-3 and TRBJ2-1; TRBD2 matches 9 bases. The CDR3 is 15 amino acids. Losses at the gene ends were 2 bases for V and 9 bases for J; bases not matched to a gene: 8. Germline assignment: CDR1 ENHRY and CDR2 SYGVKD. The DNA for the CDR3 is TGTGCCATCAGTGAGACGCGGGAGGGGGGCGGTGAGCAGTTCTTC. Encoded protein: CAISETREGGGEQFF.

J is TRBJ1-4 and V is TRBV14, with D possibly matching TRBD1 (6 bases). Germline V gene data show CDR1 as SGHDN and CDR2 as FVKESK. This CDR3 has 16 amino acids. The germline V and J ends were trimmed by 4 bases and 2 bases, with 14 bases remaining between them. The CDR3 here is CASSRQGLGTNEKLFF. DNA of the CDR3: TGTGCCAGCAGCCGCCAGGGGCTCGGGACTAATGAAAAACTGTTTTTT.

The V call is TRBV18, the J call TRBJ2-7; the D gene is possibly TRBD1 (7 bases). This CDR3 region has 16 residues. V lost 3 bases and J 9 bases, leaving 24 bases between the germline ends. From germline, CDR1 is KGHSH and CDR2 LQKENI. This chain's CDR3 is CASSPDAGQISTTQYF. Written as DNA, the CDR3 is TGTGCCAGCTCACCCGATGCGGGACAGATTTCTACGACGCAGTACTTC.

The J gene is TRBJ1-4, the V gene TRBV24-1; D might be TRBD1 (5 bases). V lost 4 bases to trimming and J lost 7 bases, with 12 bases between them. CDR3 size: 14 residues. CDR1 is KGHDR, CDR2 SFDVKD, per germline. The CDR3 protein is CATSDPRQSEKLFF. The CDR3, as DNA: TGTGCCACCAGTGACCCGAGACAGTCTGAAAAACTGTTTTTT.

The V call is TRBV10-2, the J call TRBJ1-3, with 7 nucleotides matching TRBD1. The V gene's germline CDR1 is WSHSY and CDR2 SAAADI. This CDR3 has 15 amino acids. With V trimmed by 7 bases and J by 1 base, 7 bases remained unmatched. CDR3 in DNA: TGCGCCAGCAAAGGACAGGCACCTTCTGGAAACACCATATATTTT. This encodes CASKGQAPSGNTIYF.

This sequence joins TRBV7-2 and TRBJ2-5, with 7 bases matching TRBD2. Germline V gene lookup returns CDR1 SGHTA and CDR2 FQGNSA. V trimming: 5 bases; J trimming: 2 bases; junction bases outside the gene matches: 8. CDR3 length: 15 amino acids. CDR3 in DNA: TGTGCCAGCAGCCTCTTGGGACTAATTCAAGAGACCCAGTACTTC. This sequence encodes CASSLLGLIQETQYF.

This chain joins TRBV6-6 and TRBJ1-5; a weak D match, TRBD1 (6 bases). From germline, CDR1 is MNHNY and CDR2 SVGAGI (reference sequence). The V gene lost 2 bases and the J gene lost 3 bases, with 11 bases spanning the gap. This CDR3 is built from 15 residues. The CDR3 here is CASSYPQGHNQPQHF. For the CDR3, the DNA is TGTGCCAGCAGTTACCCACAGGGACACAATCAGCCCCAGCATTTT.

The genes are TRBV10-1 and TRBJ2-1; a possible D gene is TRBD1 (6 bases). Germline V gives CDR1 WNHNN, CDR2 SYGVQD (reference sequence). V was cut by 8 bases and J by 7 bases, with 15 bases left in between. This CDR3 comprises 13 residues. This chain's CDR3 is CASYSDRFNEQFF. The DNA of the CDR3 is TGCGCCAGCTATTCCGACAGGTTTAATGAGCAGTTCTTC.

The chain joins TRBV15 to TRBJ2-3; 7 bases are a match to TRBD2. The CDR3 is made up of 14 amino acids. J gave up 3 bases and V 1 base, and 1 base lay outside the gene matches. In germline, CDR1 is LNHNV, CDR2 YYDKDF (reference sequence). The CDR3 region is CATSRGGGTDTQYF. The CDR3 bases are TGTGCCACCAGCAGAGGGGGGGGGACAGATACGCAGTATTTT.

V gene TRBV4-1 combines with J gene TRBJ2-2; the D gene is possibly TRBD1 (5 bases). The CDR3 runs to 14 residues. Germline CDR1 and CDR2: MGHRA and YSYEKL. Trimming left V 0 bases short and J 4 bases short, with 6 bases between. Here the CDR3 DNA reads TGCGCCAGCAGCCAAGACAGGGTCACCGGGGAGCTGTTTTTT. This codes for CASSQDRVTGELFF.